This T cell receptor beta chain was sequenced during a study of blood T cell repertoires in COVID-19. Study details: Donors in the United States, Italy and Spain gave samples during acute or convalescent COVID-19. In each case, the material was cDNA or gDNA derived from T cells, B-cell-depleted T cells, or PBMCs.

Original handling: Reference gene primers were amplified, and this amplification served to estimate nucleated cell counts. Here immunoSEQ multiplex PCR was the method, and the copy in TCRdb shows in-frame clones only, minus some. The V and J calls and clone size come from that table; D and trimming were worked out from the DNA. The data show nearly 70,000 clones, roughly 80% seen once. The source of this sequence is an elderly woman with acute or convalescent COVID-19. Sample: peripheral blood.

The CDR3 loop reads CASSQDQAGARTDTQYF. The CDR3 DNA reads as TGTGCCAGCAGCCAAGATCAGGCGGGGGCGCGCACAGATACGCAGTATTTT. The rearrangement joins TRBV4-2 to TRBJ2-3; D possibly corresponds to TRBD2 (7 bases). Trimming stripped 0 bases from V and 1 base from J, with 14 bases between. CDR1 is LGHNA and CDR2 is YNFKEQ in the germline V gene. The CDR3 contains 17 residues.